A selection of T cell receptor beta chains follows, all from one sample in a study of sequential checkpoint blockade in melanoma. Data came from immunoSEQ multiplex PCR; TCRdb stores just in-frame clones and leaves some out. The sample consists of 6,800 or so clones, approximately 78% of them appearing once. The source was CD8+ T cells sorted from blood (inferred from file names), collected from a patient given nivolumab and ipilimumab in sequence. The receptors come from a human donor with melanoma. CDR3s include the opening cysteine and the closing phenylalanine or tryptophan. D genes are given only for firm matches. Not all rows give a size; the values are once, few, many and, for expanded clones, a class.

>.|TRBJ1-1|.|TRBV27
CASGRRWEDTEAFF
TGTGCCAGCGGACGAAGGTGGGAGGACACTGAAGCTTTCTTT
>.|TRBJ1-2|.|TRBV28
CASNAGNYGYTF
TGTGCCAGCAATGCCGGTAACTATGGCTACACCTTC
>TRBD2|TRBJ2-7|.|TRBV9
CASSGPGAGVGLTEQYF
TGTGCCAGCAGCGGCCCCGGAGCGGGAGTAGGTCTGACCGAGCAGTACTTC
>.|TRBJ1-2|.|TRBV5-4
CASSLVAGRGYTF
TGTGCCAGCAGCTTGGTTGCGGGTCGGGGCTACACCTTC
>TRBD2|TRBJ2-7|few|TRBV7-9
CASSPRTSSSYEQYF
TGTGCCAGCAGCCCACGGACTAGTAGCTCCTACGAGCAGTACTTC
>TRBD2|TRBJ2-7|.|TRBV13
CASSLVAGPYEQYF
TGTGCCAGCAGCTTAGTAGCGGGACCCTACGAGCAGTACTTC
>.|TRBJ1-2|.|TRBV19
CASSISLGAGYTF
TGTGCCAGTAGTATTTCCTTGGGGGCTGGCTACACCTTC
>.|TRBJ2-1|few|TRBV5-6
CASSFMLPSSYNEQFF
TGTGCCAGCAGCTTTATGCTTCCTAGCTCCTACAATGAGCAGTTCTTC
>.|TRBJ2-1|once|TRBV19
CASSSRSYNEQFF
TGTGCCAGTAGTTCCCGCTCCTACAATGAGCAGTTCTTC
>.|TRBJ2-2|.|TRBV29-1
CSVEDRQETNTGELFF
TGCAGCGTTGAAGATAGACAGGAAACGAACACCGGGGAGCTGTTTTTT
>.|TRBJ2-2|few|TRBV30
CASREVAGELFF
TGTGCCTCCCGAGAGGTTGCCGGGGAGCTGTTTTTT
>TRBD2|TRBJ2-1|.|TRBV4-1
CASSQFLRIAGGVEQFF
TGCGCCAGCAGCCAATTTCTCCGCATAGCGGGAGGCGTTGAGCAGTTCTTC
>.|TRBJ2-1|.|TRBV30
CAWSVKRVVYNEQFF
TGTGCCTGGAGTGTAAAGCGGGTGGTGTACAATGAGCAGTTCTTC
>TRBD1|TRBJ2-7|.|TRBV29-1
CSVHGQGTFYF
TGCAGCGTTCACGGACAGGGTACGTTCTACTTC
>.|TRBJ2-5|large|TRBV27
CASSPMSSSGEETQYF
TGTGCCAGCAGTCCCATGTCGTCTTCAGGGGAAGAGACCCAGTACTTC
>.|TRBJ1-5|few|TRBV7-9
CASSLDGYQPQHF
TGTGCCAGCAGCTTAGACGGTTATCAGCCCCAGCATTTT
>TRBD1|TRBJ1-4|.|TRBV9
CASSVDGTGMSEKLFF
TGTGCCAGCAGCGTAGACGGGACAGGGATGAGTGAAAAACTGTTTTTT
>.|TRBJ2-7|.|TRBV6-6
CASSYSGQFYEQYF
TGTGCCAGCAGTTACTCAGGACAATTCTACGAGCAGTACTTC
>TRBD2|TRBJ2-5|.|TRBV11-2
CASSPRTSGREYQETQYF
TGTGCCAGCAGCCCGCGGACTAGCGGGAGGGAGTACCAAGAGACCCAGTACTTC
>TRBD1|TRBJ2-7|few|TRBV4-2
CASSQDRGSYEQYF
TGTGCCAGCAGCCAAGACAGGGGGTCCTACGAGCAGTACTTC
>.|TRBJ2-1|.|TRBV9
CASSVEAPSYNEQFF
TGTGCCAGCAGCGTAGAAGCGCCTTCCTACAATGAGCAGTTCTTC
>TRBD2|TRBJ2-3|.|TRBV9
CASSVGSGRAKDTQYF
TGTGCCAGCAGCGTGGGTAGCGGGAGGGCCAAAGATACGCAGTATTTT
>TRBD2|TRBJ2-2|once|TRBV4-1
CASSPPAVWTSGFRIGELFF
TGCGCCAGCAGCCCCCCCGCCGTGTGGACTAGCGGGTTTAGAATCGGGGAGCTGTTTTTT
>.|TRBJ2-1|.|TRBV29-1
CSVERDNEQFF
TGCAGCGTTGAGCGGGACAATGAGCAGTTCTTC
>.|TRBJ2-5|once|TRBV9
CASSVELGWETQYF
TGTGCCAGCAGCGTAGAGCTCGGTTGGGAGACCCAGTACTTC
>.|TRBJ2-7|.|TRBV27
CASSPQTPSYEQYF
TGTGCCAGCAGTCCACAGACACCCTCCTACGAGCAGTACTTC
>TRBD2|TRBJ2-7|.|TRBV5-6
CASSLSLAGGSSYEQYF
TGTGCCAGCAGCTTGTCACTAGCGGGAGGTTCCTCCTACGAGCAGTACTTC
>.|TRBJ2-3|medium-sized|TRBV5-4
CASSPTARSTDTQYF
TGTGCCAGCAGCCCAACAGCCAGGAGCACAGATACGCAGTATTTT
>TRBD1|TRBJ2-6|.|TRBV27
CASSLVGQGFSGANVLTF
TGTGCCAGCAGTTTAGTGGGACAGGGATTCTCTGGGGCCAACGTCCTGACTTTC
>.|TRBJ2-7|.|TRBV4-1
CASSQDSTLPAYEQYF
TGCGCCAGCAGCCAAGATAGTACTCTCCCCGCCTACGAGCAGTACTTC
>.|TRBJ2-7|.|TRBV7-9
CASSLRGRGPTYEQYF
TGTGCCAGCAGCTTAAGAGGCAGGGGACCAACCTACGAGCAGTACTTC
>TRBD1|TRBJ2-1|.|TRBV5-1
CASRPGQGVNNEQFF
TGCGCCAGCAGGCCCGGACAGGGTGTAAACAATGAGCAGTTCTTC
>.|TRBJ2-7|.|TRBV6-8
CAPREIPYEQYF
TGTGCCCCCAGGGAAATTCCCTACGAGCAGTACTTC
>TRBD2|TRBJ2-3|.|TRBV7-8
CASSTRLAGEGRQYF
TGTGCCAGCAGCACCCGACTAGCGGGAGAGGGGAGGCAGTATTTT
>.|TRBJ1-2|.|TRBV21-1
CASSIKHDWTGNYGYTF
TGTGCCAGCAGCATAAAACATGATTGGACAGGGAACTATGGCTACACCTTC
>.|TRBJ2-1|once|TRBV19
CASSMGGEQFF
TGTGCCAGTAGTATGGGGGGTGAGCAGTTCTTC
>.|TRBJ2-7|medium-sized|TRBV11-2
CASSFGGASSYEQYF
TGTGCCAGCAGCTTTGGCGGGGCGAGCTCCTACGAGCAGTACTTC
>TRBD1|TRBJ2-2|.|TRBV19
CASSINRGYTGELFF
TGTGCCAGTAGTATAAACAGGGGTTACACCGGGGAGCTGTTTTTT
>.|TRBJ2-5|.|TRBV2
CASSEAQGGRGRTQYF
TGTGCCAGCAGTGAAGCGCAAGGGGGGAGGGGTAGGACCCAGTACTTC
>.|TRBJ2-1|.|TRBV2
CASRSSGSYNEQFF
TGTGCCAGCAGAAGCAGCGGCTCCTACAATGAGCAGTTCTTC
>.|TRBJ2-7|.|TRBV6-6
CASTPLDSTYEQYF
TGTGCCAGCACCCCCCTAGACAGTACCTACGAGCAGTACTTC
>TRBD1|TRBJ2-7|.|TRBV4-3
CASSWGQGAYEQYF
TGCGCCAGCAGCTGGGGACAGGGGGCATACGAGCAGTACTTC
>.|TRBJ2-2|.|TRBV28
CASSLHRSRNRELFF
TGTGCCAGCAGCCTACACAGATCACGTAACCGGGAGCTGTTTTTT
>TRBD1|TRBJ2-7|.|TRBV7-6
CASSLAPGTGGREQYF
TGTGCCAGCAGCTTAGCGCCTGGGACAGGGGGCCGCGAGCAGTACTTC
>TRBD2|TRBJ2-1|.|TRBV12-5
CASGFSIEREASYNEQFF
TGTGCTAGTGGTTTCTCGATTGAGCGGGAGGCATCCTACAATGAGCAGTTCTTC
>.|TRBJ2-1|large|TRBV12-2
CASRLSPDPPGTSGYNEQFF
TGTGCAAGTCGCTTATCCCCGGACCCCCCCGGGACTAGCGGCTACAATGAGCAGTTCTTC
>TRBD1|TRBJ2-7|.|TRBV19
CASSNRDRPSYEQYF
TGTGCCAGTAGTAACCGGGACAGGCCCTCCTACGAGCAGTACTTC
>TRBD2|TRBJ2-7|.|TRBV19
CASRASGSSYEQYF
TGTGCCAGTAGGGCTAGCGGGAGCTCCTACGAGCAGTACTTC
>.|TRBJ2-3|.|TRBV5-4
CASSLGRASTDTQYF
TGTGCCAGCAGCTTAGGCAGGGCTAGCACAGATACGCAGTATTTT
>.|TRBJ1-2|.|TRBV10-1
CASSDPGGGYGYTF
TGCGCCAGCAGTGACCCGGGGGGAGGCTATGGCTACACCTTC
>TRBD2|TRBJ2-1|.|TRBV15
CATSRSPAGGPNEQFF
TGTGCCACCAGCAGAAGCCCAGCGGGAGGGCCCAATGAGCAGTTCTTC
>TRBD2|TRBJ2-1|.|TRBV2
CASSVVGLASNEQFF
TGTGCCAGCAGTGTTGTCGGACTAGCCTCCAATGAGCAGTTCTTC
>.|TRBJ1-1|few|TRBV4-1
CASSLPGHGGADTEAFF
TGCGCCAGCAGCCTTCCGGGACACGGGGGGGCGGACACTGAAGCTTTCTTT